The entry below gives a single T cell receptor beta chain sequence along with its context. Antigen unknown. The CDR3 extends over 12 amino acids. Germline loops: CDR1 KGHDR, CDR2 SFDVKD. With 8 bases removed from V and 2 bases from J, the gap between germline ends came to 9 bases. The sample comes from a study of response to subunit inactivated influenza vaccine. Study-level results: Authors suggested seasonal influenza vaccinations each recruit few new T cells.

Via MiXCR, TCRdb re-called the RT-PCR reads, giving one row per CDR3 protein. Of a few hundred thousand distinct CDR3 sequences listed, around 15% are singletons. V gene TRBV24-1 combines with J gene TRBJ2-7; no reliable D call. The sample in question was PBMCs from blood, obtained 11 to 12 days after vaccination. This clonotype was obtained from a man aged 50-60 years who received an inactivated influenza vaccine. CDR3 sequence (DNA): TGTGCCACCATCCCCGGTACCTACGAGCAGTACTTC. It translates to CATIPGTYEQYF.